The entry below gives a single T cell receptor (beta chain) sequence along with its context. These data come from a study of blood T cells in healthy people across ages. A second PCR, run for about 7 to 12 cycles, used a sample-barcoded 5' primer plus a J-beta primer mix. TCRdb fed the 5' RACE reads into MiXCR, producing one record per CDR3 protein. The table has 450,000 to 700,000 distinct CDR3 sequences, approximately 27% seen once. The sequenced sample consisted of blood. The TCR sequence derives from a woman in her 70s in good health.

The CDR3 coding sequence is TGTGCCAGCAGACGATCCGAGTCCACCGGGGAGCTGTTTTTT. It codes for CASRRSESTGELFF. The chain uses TRBV7-2 and TRBJ2-2; D not certain. Trimming took off 6 bases at V and 4 bases at J, with 12 bases between the two ends. This CDR3 contains 14 residues. CDR1 is SGHTA, CDR2 FQGNSA, per germline.